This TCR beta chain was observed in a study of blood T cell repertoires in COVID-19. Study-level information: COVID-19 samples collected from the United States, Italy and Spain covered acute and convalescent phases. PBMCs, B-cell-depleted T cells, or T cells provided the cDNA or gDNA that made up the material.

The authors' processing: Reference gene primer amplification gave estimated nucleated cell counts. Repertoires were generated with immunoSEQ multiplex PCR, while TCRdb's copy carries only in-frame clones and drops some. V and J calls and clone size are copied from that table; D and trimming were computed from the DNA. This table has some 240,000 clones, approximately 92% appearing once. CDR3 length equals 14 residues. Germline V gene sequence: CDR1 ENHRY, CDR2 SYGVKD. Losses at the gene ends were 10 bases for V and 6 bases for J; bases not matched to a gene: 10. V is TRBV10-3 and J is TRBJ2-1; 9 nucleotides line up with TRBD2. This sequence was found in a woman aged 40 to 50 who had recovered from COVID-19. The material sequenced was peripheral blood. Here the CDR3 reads CATSRGLASNEQFF. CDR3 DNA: TGTGCCACCTCGAGGGGACTAGCCTCCAATGAGCAGTTCTTC.